Listed here are 5 T cell receptor beta chains from one sample, sequenced in a study of cytomegalovirus exposure and HLA in healthy donors. The PCR contained 60 Vbeta and 13 Jbeta primers. Generated by immunoSEQ multiplex PCR, the TCRdb table keeps only in-frame clones and is missing some. The sample records roughly 200,000 clones, around 75% being singletons. The sequenced sample was PBMCs. Every receptor here comes from a woman aged 30 to 39 in good health and CMV-seronegative.

The rearrangement joins TRBV10-3 to TRBJ2-7; weak D call: TRBD1 (6 bases). Trimming cost V 2 bases and J 0 bases, with 11 bases left between them. Germline values: CDR1 ENHRY, CDR2 SYGVKD. The CDR3 is 15 amino acids. CDR3 region: CAISERDTGSYEQYF. In DNA form, the CDR3 reads TGTGCCATCAGTGAGCGGGACACGGGCTCCTACGAGCAGTACTTC.

This chain links TRBV7-4 with TRBJ2-7, with D possibly being TRBD2 (6 bases). Trimming shortened V by 4 bases and J by 4 bases, and 23 bases separated the two germline ends. Looked up from germline, CDR1 is SGHVT and CDR2 is SQSDAQ. CDR3 length: 17 amino acids. CDR3 residues: CASSSLTGTPTQYEQYF. The CDR3 bases are TGTGCCAGCAGCTCTTTAACCGGGACTCCTACCCAGTACGAGCAGTACTTC.

This sequence joins TRBV7-6 and TRBJ1-3, with TRBD1 matching over 8 bases. The trim removed 2 bases at V and 3 bases at J, leaving 9 bases unmatched. Germline CDR1 SGHVS, CDR2 FNYEAQ. CDR3 length: 17 residues. CDR3 sequence (DNA): TGTGCCAGCAGCTTATCTTTTTCAGGGGGCGTTGGAAACACCATATATTTT. As protein: CASSLSFSGGVGNTIYF.

V and J are TRBV5-1 and TRBJ2-5; D is perhaps TRBD1 (6 bases). V lost 4 bases and J 1 base, leaving 11 bases between the germline ends. Germline assignment: CDR1 SGHRS and CDR2 YFSETQ. This CDR3 is built from 14 residues. Written as DNA, the CDR3 is TGCGCCAGCAGCGAGACAGGCTTCCAAGAGACCCAGTACTTC. Protein sequence: CASSETGFQETQYF.

The CDR3 protein is CASSIAGLADEQYF. CDR3 nucleotides: TGTGCCAGTAGTATAGCGGGACTAGCCGACGAGCAGTACTTC. The rearrangement joins TRBV19 to TRBJ2-5; 9 positions match TRBD2. The assigned J gene may be wrong: the sequence end matches TRBJ2-7 better. This CDR3 contains 14 residues. From germline, CDR1 is LNHDA and CDR2 SQIVND (reference sequence).